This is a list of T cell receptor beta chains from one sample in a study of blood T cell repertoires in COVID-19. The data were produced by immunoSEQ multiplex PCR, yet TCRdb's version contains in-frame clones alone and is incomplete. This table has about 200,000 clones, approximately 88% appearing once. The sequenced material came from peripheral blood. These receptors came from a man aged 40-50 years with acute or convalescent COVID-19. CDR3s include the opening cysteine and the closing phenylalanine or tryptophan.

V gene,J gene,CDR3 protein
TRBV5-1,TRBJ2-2,CASSYGTGDDGELFF
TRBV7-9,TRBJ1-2,CASSFSETGLYGYTF
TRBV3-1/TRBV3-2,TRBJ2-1,CASSPSGRPNEQFF
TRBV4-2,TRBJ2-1,CASSHGAVDEQFF
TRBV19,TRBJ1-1,CASSKMTGHTEAFF
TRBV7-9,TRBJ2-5,CASSLNGGLAAQYF
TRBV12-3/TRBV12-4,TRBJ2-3,CASSLDRLDTQYF
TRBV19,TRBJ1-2,CATTAGTIPYYGYTF
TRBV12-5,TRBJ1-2,CASGLVQVTGQPRSGYTF
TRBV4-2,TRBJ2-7,CASSQVSARPDRPYEQYF
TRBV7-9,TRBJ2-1,CASSFGPPSGQFF
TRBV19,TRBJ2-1,CASSWTNYNEQFF
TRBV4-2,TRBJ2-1,CASSRVLAGGDEQFF
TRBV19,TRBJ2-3,CASSLGVTDTQYF
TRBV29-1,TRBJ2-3,CSASSGGLGDTQYF
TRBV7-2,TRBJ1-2,CASSISFQGGSIGYTF
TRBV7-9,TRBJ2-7,CASSPRTAYEQYF
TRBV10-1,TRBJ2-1,CASSEGLAGYNEQFF
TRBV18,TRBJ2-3,CASSPETGTDTQYF
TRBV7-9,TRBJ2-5,CASSQEREGRETQYF
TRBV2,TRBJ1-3,CASSEFVFSGNTIYF
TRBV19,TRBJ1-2,CASSISNADYGYTF
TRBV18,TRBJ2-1,CASSASVTYNEQFF
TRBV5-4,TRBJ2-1,CASSTLAGGAYNEQFF
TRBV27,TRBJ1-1,CASSARDRPFHTEAFF
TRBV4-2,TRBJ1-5,CASSHAPMGLSNQPQHF
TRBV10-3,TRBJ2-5,CAIQKAGVERIETQYF
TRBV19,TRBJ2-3,CASSVTSGRSDTQYF
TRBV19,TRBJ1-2,CASSTYGQWAFYGYTF
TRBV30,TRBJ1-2,CAWSGNRDYGYTF
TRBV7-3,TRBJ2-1,CASSLTGGYAEQFF
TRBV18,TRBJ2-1,CASSMGQGSGNEQFF
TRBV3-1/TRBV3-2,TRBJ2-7,CASSPRDRGAYEQYF
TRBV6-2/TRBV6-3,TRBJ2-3,CASSYPNTDTQYF
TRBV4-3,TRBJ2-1,CASSQRTSGPYNEQFF
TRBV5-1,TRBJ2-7,CASSTRQGNYEQYF
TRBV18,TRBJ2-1,CASSRTSGMSSYNEQFF
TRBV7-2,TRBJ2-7,CASSLRIGYEQYF
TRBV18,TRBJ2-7,CASSLATSGSPSSYEQYF
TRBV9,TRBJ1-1,CASSVALRSTEAFF
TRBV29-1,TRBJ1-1,CSASLRQGDTEAFF
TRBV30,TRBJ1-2,CAWSGGDYGYTF
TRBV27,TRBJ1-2,CASSLSPAGGSYGYTF
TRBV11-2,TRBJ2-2,CASSARLGTAANTGELFF
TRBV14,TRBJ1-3,CASSQAYTIYF
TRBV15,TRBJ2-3,CATSRGRGTGDTQYF
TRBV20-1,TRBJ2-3,CSASRGRPTDTQYF
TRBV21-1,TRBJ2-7,CASGAEDVYEQYF
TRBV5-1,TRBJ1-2,CASSLVPRDYGYTF
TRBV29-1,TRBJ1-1,CSGTLGKNTEAFF
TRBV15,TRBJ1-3,CATSRRTGNGNTIYF
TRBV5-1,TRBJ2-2,CASSMTSSTGELFF
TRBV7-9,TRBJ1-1,CASSLGQGGEAFF
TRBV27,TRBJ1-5,CASSLGENSNQPQHF
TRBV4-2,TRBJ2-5,CASSQDGQGGRGGETQYF
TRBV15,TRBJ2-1,CATSRDHLGGYNEQFF
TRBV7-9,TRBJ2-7,CASSAQGSYEQYF